The 13 T cell receptor beta chains listed next were all sequenced from one sample in a study of molecular identifiers for immune sequencing clone quantification. TCRdb reanalysed the PCR reads using MiXCR and keeps one entry per CDR3 protein. The data show under 800,000 distinct CDR3 sequences, about 25% seen once. Sequenced material: naive CD8+ T cells from blood, with Jurkat cell RNA spiked in. Subset defined: FACS-sorted CD8+CD4-CCR7+CD45RA+ naive T cells. These receptors all stem from a human donor in good health. Some libraries in this study had Jurkat cell RNA spiked in.

The rearrangement uses TRBV7-9 and TRBJ2-7; TRBD2 agrees at 7 bases. CDR1 is SEHNR, CDR2 FQNEAQ, per germline (reference sequence). Germline trimming cut 3 bases from V and 3 bases from J; bases unmatched to any gene: 5. The CDR3 is made up of 14 amino acids. CDR3 sequence (DNA): TGTGCCAGCAGCTTCCCAGCGGGAAGCTACGAGCAGTACTTC. It yields the protein CASSFPAGSYEQYF.

As regards this clonotype: A read error may explain this, as a much larger clone is one base away. J is TRBJ1-3 and V is TRBV7-6; unclear D gene. The germline gives CDR1 SGHVS, CDR2 FNYEAQ. CDR3 size: 15 residues. Trimming shortened V by 5 bases and J by 0 bases, and 11 bases separated the two germline ends. This CDR3 is CASSPRPTSGNTIYF. CDR3 coding DNA: TGTGCCAGCAGCCCCCGACCCACCTCTGGAAACACCATATATTTT. The variable domain in full, with the rest retrieved from reference TRBV7-6 and TRBJ1-3, is GAGVSQSPRYKVTKRGQDVALRCDPISGHVSLYWYRQALGQGPEFLTYFNYEAQQDKSGLPNDRFSAERPEGSISTLTIQRTEQRDSAMYRCASSPRPTSGNTIYFGEGSWLTVV.

This clonotype has a count of ten or more. The chain couples TRBV12-5 to TRBJ2-7; the match to TRBD1 covers 7 bases. Germline CDR1 and CDR2: LGHNT and FRNRAP. Germline trimming cut 5 bases from V and 0 bases from J; bases unmatched to any gene: 1. CDR3 length equals 13 residues. CDR3 coding DNA: TGTGCTAGTGGTCCAGGGGGCTCCTACGAGCAGTACTTC. Protein: CASGPGGSYEQYF.

The J gene is TRBJ2-7, the V gene TRBV3-1; D may be TRBD2 (6 bases). This CDR3 region has 18 residues. V dropped 0 bases and J dropped 4 bases, with 22 bases sitting between them. CDR1 LGHDT and CDR2 YNNKEL come from the germline V gene (reference sequence). The CDR3 DNA sequence: TGTGCCAGCAGCCAAGAGCGCTTCCCCACCGGGACTGTGTACGAGCAGTACTTC. Encoded protein: CASSQERFPTGTVYEQYF.

This clonotype was counted between two and nine times. This chain links TRBV12-3 or TRBV12-4 with TRBJ2-2; the match to TRBD1 covers 7 bases. V dropped 4 bases and J dropped 4; count of bases not matched to a gene: 3. This CDR3 contains 14 residues. The CDR3 nucleotides are TGTGCCAGCAGTTGGGACAGACTCACCGGGGAGCTGTTTTTT. Encoded protein: CASSWDRLTGELFF.

Worth noting for this clonotype: A much larger clonotype is one base distant, so this may be a read error. The gene calls are TRBV4-3 and TRBJ1-3, with D hard to call. The length of the CDR3 is 15 residues. Germline CDR1 reads LGHNA; CDR2 reads YSLEER. The CDR3 reads CGSSQEQFSGNTIYF. CDR3 nucleotides: TGCGGCAGCAGCCAAGAACAGTTCTCTGGAAACACCATATATTTT.

This clonotype occurred once. A much larger clone lies a single base off, so this may be a read error. The V and J genes are TRBV6-2 or TRBV6-3 and TRBJ2-5; D may be TRBD1 (5 bases). This CDR3 contains 14 residues. The germline V gene has CDR1 MNHEY and CDR2 SVGEGT. The CDR3 DNA sequence: TGTGTCAGCAGTTTCGACAGTACCCAAGAGACCCAGTACTTC. Translation: CVSSFDSTQETQYF.

This clonotype was detected ten times or more. This rearrangement joins TRBV4-3 to TRBJ2-3; D gene uncertain. The V and J ends lost 2 bases and 0 bases respectively, with 12 bases between them. Germline assignment: CDR1 LGHNA and CDR2 YSLEER. This CDR3 region has 16 residues. The CDR3 loop is CASSQQALASTDTQYF. The CDR3 coding sequence is TGCGCCAGCAGCCAACAAGCTCTGGCGAGCACAGATACGCAGTATTTT.

This clonotype was observed at least ten times. V is TRBV5-1 and J is TRBJ1-1, with 7 bases identical to TRBD1. The junction had 14 bases not matched to a gene; V was cut back by 0 bases and J by 6 bases. The CDR3 is 17 residues long. Germline V gives CDR1 SGHRS, CDR2 YFSETQ. The CDR3 region is CASSLVWPRTGQAEAFF. Here the CDR3 DNA reads TGCGCCAGCAGCTTGGTATGGCCGCGAACAGGACAGGCTGAAGCTTTCTTT.

In its sample, this clonotype was seen many times. The chain is built from TRBV7-2 and TRBJ1-1, with 11 bases identical to TRBD1. The CDR3 has 15 residues. Trimming took 3 bases from V and 4 from J; bases not matched to a gene: 4. Germline CDR1 and CDR2: SGHTA and FQGNSA. The CDR3 sequence: CASSFGQGAGTEAFF. The CDR3 DNA follows: TGTGCCAGCAGCTTCGGACAGGGGGCTGGCACTGAAGCTTTCTTT.

This clonotype was recorded a few times. The gene calls are TRBV15 and TRBJ2-4, with D unclear. Germline-derived CDR1 and CDR2 are LNHNV and YYDKDF (reference sequence). Deletions cut 4 bases from V and 5 bases from J, with 9 bases between. The CDR3 spans 13 residues. CDR3 DNA: TGTGCCACCAGCAAAGGAATCCAAAACATTCAGTACTTC. Protein product: CATSKGIQNIQYF.

This clonotype came up a few times. V and J are TRBV12-3 or TRBV12-4 and TRBJ2-2; TRBD1 might be the D (6 bases). V lost 6 bases and J 6 bases, leaving 20 bases between the germline ends. The CDR3 is made up of 16 amino acids. The CDR3 coding sequence is TGTGCCAGCAGCAAAAGCCGGCAGGGGTTCGCCGGGGAGCTGTTTTTT. This gives the protein CASSKSRQGFAGELFF.

This clonotype came up many times. The rearrangement joins TRBV29-1 to TRBJ1-1, with D hard to call. V was shortened by 6 bases and J by 2 bases, with 10 bases between the two germline ends. Per the germline V gene, CDR1 is SQVTM and CDR2 is ANQGSEA. This CDR3 has 12 residues. The CDR3 loop reads CSVDTLNTEAFF. The CDR3 DNA follows: TGCAGCGTAGACACCCTTAACACTGAAGCTTTCTTT.